What follows are 30 T cell receptor beta chains derived from one specimen sequenced in a study of tumor and adjacent non-tumor tissue in lung cancer. RNA was extracted from bulk tissue without any cell sorting. Distant lung tissue was collected more than 3 cm away from the tumor edge. Three rounds of nested PCR, following a modified ARM-PCR protocol, produced the TCRbeta library. From the multiplex PCR reads, TCRdb called clonotypes with MiXCR, one entry per CDR3 protein. The sample includes 100,000 or so distinct CDR3 sequences, about 80% of them seen just once. The sequencing input was distant non-tumor lung tissue. The receptor set was obtained from a man aged 55 to 70 with small cell lung cancer.

Comments on this clonotype: The junction and the germline gene differ at one end; a read error may be behind it. The chain joins TRBV4-1 to TRBJ1-4; tentatively, D is TRBD1 (5 bases). The CDR3 length is 15 residues. Germline loops: CDR1 MGHRA, CDR2 YSYEKL. For the CDR3, the DNA is TGCGCCAGCAGCCTCCAATGGGGGAATAATGAAAAACTGTCCTTT. Its translation: CASSLQWGNNEKLSF.

V usage is TRBV23-1 and J usage is TRBJ1-4, with TRBD1 identical over 10 bases. TRBV23-1 is labeled an ORF, and its function is uncertain. V was pared by 0 bases and J by 7 bases, with 8 bases of the junction left unmatched. The CDR3 loop spans 17 amino acids. This chain's CDR3 is CASSQSESGQGFEKLFF. The CDR3, as DNA: TGCGCCAGCAGTCAATCAGAGTCGGGACAGGGGTTTGAAAAACTGTTTTTT.

Of note for this clonotype: A read error is possible here, since a much larger clone lies one base away. The chain employs TRBV7-9 and TRBJ1-1; D perhaps matches TRBD1 (5 bases). The CDR3 contains 13 residues. Germline V CDR1 and CDR2: SEHNR, FQNEAQ (reference sequence). The CDR3 loop is CACSPQGNTEAFF. The DNA for the CDR3 is TGTGCCTGCAGCCCCCAGGGAAACACTGAAGCTTTCTTT.

Concerning this clonotype: This may come from a read error, since a much larger clone is one base off. The conserved final phenylalanine or tryptophan is absent from the CDR3, which likely points to a read error. V usage is TRBV30 and J usage is TRBJ2-5, with 8 bases identical to TRBD2. CDR3 length: 15 amino acids. V dropped 0 bases and J dropped 5; count of bases not matched to a gene: 8. Germline V CDR1 and CDR2: GTSNPN, SVGIG (reference sequence). The CDR3 here is CAWSVWRPGGETQYL. CDR3 coding DNA: TGTGCCTGGAGTGTATGGAGGCCGGGGGGGGAGACCCAGTACCTC.

This clonotype was counted a few times. The chain combines TRBV19 with TRBJ1-2; TRBD1 aligns across 7 bases. The V gene end was trimmed by 5 bases and the J gene end by 6 bases; junction bases not matched to a gene: 9. The CDR3 totals 14 residues. The germline V gene encodes CDR1 LNHDA and CDR2 SQIVND (reference sequence). The CDR3 sequence is CASSARQGENGYTF. The DNA of the CDR3 is TGTGCCAGTAGTGCACGACAGGGCGAAAATGGCTACACCTTC.

Details on this clonotype: The CDR3 end shows no conserved phenylalanine or tryptophan, and so a read error is likely. The DNA is omitted, as the CDR3 cannot be located on it reliably, and the CDR3 follows TCRdb's listing. The chain links TRBV6-5 to TRBJ2-1; TRBD2 is the table's D call, not checked against the DNA. Germline CDR1 MNHEY, CDR2 SVGAGI. Counting both end residues, the CDR3 totals 17 amino acids. The CDR3: CASSYSIWGLADNERFS.

Concerning this clonotype: One junction end disagrees with the germline gene, perhaps due to a read error. The chain carries TRBV11-1 and TRBJ2-5; TRBD2 is a possible D gene (5 bases). Germline V gene data show CDR1 as SGHAT and CDR2 as FQDESV (reference sequence). The CDR3 sequence is 14 residues long. The CDR3 nucleotides are TGTACCAGCAGCCCTGAGGGAGCTACGCGGACCCAATACTTC. Translating it yields CTSSPEGATRTQYF.

Comments on this clonotype: A read error may produce the germline difference seen at one junction end. The CDR3 region has the DNA TGCGCCAGCAGCATGGAACTTATCATCTACAATGAGCAGTCCTTC. Translated: CASSMELIIYNEQSF. The genes are TRBV5-1 and TRBJ2-1; D gene uncertain. This CDR3 contains 15 residues. Germline V gene sequence: CDR1 SGHRS, CDR2 YFSETQ.

Comment on this clonotype: Germline is not matched at one junction end, which may reflect a read error. This chain uses TRBV20-1 with TRBJ2-4, with TRBD1 identical over 8 bases. Germline V CDR1 and CDR2: DFQATT, SNEGSKA (reference sequence). The CDR3 is 14 residues long. The CDR3 coding sequence is TGTAGTGCTAGAGATTGGCAGGGGGCGGACGTTCAGTACTTC. Its translation is CSARDWQGADVQYF.

About this clonotype: One end of the junction fails to match germline, which may point to a read error. This sequence joins TRBV5-6 and TRBJ1-1; D is possibly TRBD1 (6 bases). Germline V gene sequence: CDR1 SGHDT, CDR2 YYEEEE. The CDR3 runs 13 residues. Here the CDR3 reads CASSLGRGTEPFF. CDR3 DNA sequence: TGTGCCAGCAGCCTGGGCAGGGGCACTGAACCTTTCTTT.

About this clonotype itself: The junction shows a germline mismatch at one end, possibly a read error. V and J are TRBV10-2 and TRBJ2-3, with TRBD2 matching over 10 bases. Per germline, CDR1 WSHSY and CDR2 SAAADI. This CDR3 spans 17 amino acids. CDR3 coding DNA: TGCGCCAGCAGTGAGTCTCTAGCGGGAGAGAGCACAGATACACAGTATTTT. This sequence encodes CASSESLAGESTDTQYF.

Within the sample, this clonotype is medium-sized. This chain connects TRBV11-3 to TRBJ2-5; D call uncertain. The V gene lost 5 bases and the J gene lost 4 bases, with 5 bases spanning the gap. This CDR3 is 11 amino acids long. In germline, CDR1 is SGHNT, CDR2 YENEEA. This chain's CDR3 is CASSLLETQYF. DNA for the CDR3: TGTGCCAGCAGCCTCTTAGAGACCCAGTACTTC.

Note on this clonotype: Its ends do not fully match the called genes, so a read error is possible. The J gene is TRBJ2-2, the V gene TRBV12-3 or TRBV12-4; D gene uncertain. The CDR3 spans 15 residues. The CDR3 reads CASSSHQRNTVELFF. DNA for the CDR3: TGTGCCAGCAGTTCCCATCAGAGGAACACCGTGGAGCTGTTTTTT.

The chain is built from TRBV12-3 or TRBV12-4 and TRBJ1-1; D possibly corresponds to TRBD1 (5 bases). Between the trimmed V and J ends, which lost 8 bases and 14 bases, there was a span of 18 bases. The CDR3 has 11 residues. The CDR3: CASGYGGEVFF. CDR3 nucleotide sequence: TGTGCCAGCGGTTATGGGGGTGAGGTCTTCTTT.

This clonotype was picked up one time. An end of the junction differs from the germline gene, which may be a read error. The CDR3 protein is CTSSSGQLPEKLFF. Here the CDR3 DNA reads TGTACCAGCAGTTCGGGACAGCTACCTGAAAAACTGTTTTTT. The V and J genes are TRBV12-3 or TRBV12-4 and TRBJ1-4, with 7 bases matching TRBD1. The CDR3 sequence is 14 residues long.

To note about this clonotype: At one boundary the junction diverges from the germline segment, which might be a read error. The V call is TRBV20-1, the J call TRBJ2-3; D is ambiguous. This CDR3 is 11 amino acids long. The V gene's germline CDR1 is DFQATT and CDR2 SNEGSKA (reference sequence). CDR3: CSAVLLDMQYF. The CDR3 DNA is TGCAGTGCTGTCCTCCTCGATATGCAGTATTTT.

The chain links TRBV11-3 to TRBJ2-1, with 14 bases fitting TRBD2. The germline V gene encodes CDR1 SGHNT and CDR2 YENEEA. The trim removed 0 bases at V and 9 bases at J, leaving 10 bases unmatched. The CDR3 consists of 18 residues. CDR3 region: CASSLDGMGLAGEGEQFF. In DNA, the CDR3 is TGTGCCAGCAGCTTAGATGGAATGGGACTAGCGGGGGAAGGTGAGCAGTTCTTC.

The table lists this clonotype with many counts. V usage is TRBV28 and J usage is TRBJ2-1; 7 nucleotides agree with TRBD1. The J segment lost 6 bases and the V segment lost 5 bases, leaving 10 bases of the junction unmatched. The CDR3 covers 15 residues. CDR1 MDHEN and CDR2 SYDVKM come from the germline V gene. For the CDR3, the DNA is TGTGCCAGCAGTAAAGGGGGCGGAGGCGTCAATGAGCAGTTCTTC. It translates to CASSKGGGGVNEQFF.

As to this clonotype: A read error is possible here, since a much larger clone lies one base away. V usage is TRBV5-1 and J usage is TRBJ2-5; D remains unclear. Per the germline V gene, CDR1 is SGHRS and CDR2 is YFSETQ. The CDR3 extends over 11 amino acids. The CDR3 loop reads CTSSSQETQYF. The CDR3, as DNA: TGCACCAGCAGCTCTCAAGAGACCCAGTACTTC.

In its sample, this clonotype was seen a few times. A much larger clone differs by one base, so this may be a read error. This CDR3 is missing its conserved last phenylalanine or tryptophan, likely due to a read error. The CDR3 DNA follows: TGTGCCAGCAGTTTAACAGGGGGGGGACAGCCCCAGCATTCT. Amino acid sequence: CASSLTGGGQPQHS. The chain combines TRBV12-3 or TRBV12-4 with TRBJ1-5; 8 bases align to TRBD1. Losses at the gene ends were 2 bases for V and 7 bases for J; bases not matched to a gene: 4. This CDR3 has 14 amino acids.

The CDR3 sequence is CSMRTGSGGGETQYF. The CDR3, as DNA: TGCAGCATGAGGACCGGGTCAGGGGGCGGCGAGACCCAGTACTTC. The V gene is TRBV29-1, the J gene TRBJ2-5, with TRBD1 matching 8 bases. The V gene end was trimmed by 8 bases and the J gene end by 5 bases; junction bases not matched to a gene: 16. The CDR3 runs 15 residues. CDR1 is SQVTM and CDR2 is ANQGSEA in the germline V gene.

This clonotype appeared once. This chain joins TRBV29-1 and TRBJ1-2, with D possibly being TRBD1 (5 bases). With 4 bases removed from V and 10 bases from J, the gap between germline ends came to 19 bases. The length of the CDR3 is 13 residues. Germline loops: CDR1 SQVTM, CDR2 ANQGSEA. CDR3 region: CSVVKDMVDDYTF. The CDR3 DNA reads TGCAGCGTTGTAAAGGACATGGTTGATGACTACACCTTC.

In its sample, this clonotype ranks as medium-sized (0.01 to 0.1%). The CDR3 here is CASHMTGRENTGELFF. DNA of the CDR3: TGTGCCAGCCATATGACGGGACGGGAGAACACCGGGGAGCTGTTTTTT. The genes are TRBV5-4 and TRBJ2-2, with D perhaps being TRBD1 or TRBD2 (5 bases each). The length of the CDR3 is 16 residues. CDR1 SGHNT and CDR2 YYREEE come from the germline V gene (reference sequence). V lost 7 bases to trimming and J lost 1 base, with 17 bases between them.

With regard to this clonotype: A much larger clone differs by one base, so this may be a read error. The chain has TRBV7-9 and TRBJ2-7; 12 bases fit TRBD2. Germline CDR1 and CDR2: SEHNR and FQNEAQ (reference sequence). V lost 4 bases and J lost 5; bases outside the gene matches: 6. The CDR3 length is 15 residues. The CDR3: CASSSTSGGLDEQYF. CDR3 sequence (DNA): TGTGCCAGCAGCTCGACTAGCGGGGGTTTGGACGAGCAGTACTTC.

Notes on this clonotype: The final CDR3 position lacks the conserved phenylalanine or tryptophan, pointing to a likely read error. V usage is TRBV6-1 and J usage is TRBJ2-4; 9 positions match TRBD1. The CDR3 spans 17 residues. Trimming cost V 2 bases and J 4 bases; bases outside gene matches: 9. CDR1 MNHNS and CDR2 SASEGT come from the germline V gene. CDR3 DNA sequence: TGTGCCAGCAGTGAATTTAGGACAGGGGTGGCTAAAAACATTCAGTACTTA. Protein: CASSEFRTGVAKNIQYL.

J is TRBJ1-2 and V is TRBV25-1; D remains unclear. This CDR3 is built from 13 residues. V was clipped by 4 bases and J by 4 bases, with 10 bases between them. Looked up from germline, CDR1 is MGHDK and CDR2 is SYGVNS. DNA of the CDR3: TGTGCCAGCAGTGTCAACAGCGGCTATGGCTACACCTTC. It specifies CASSVNSGYGYTF.

In its sample, this clonotype was seen a few times. At one boundary the junction diverges from the germline segment, which might be a read error. The chain combines TRBV4-2 with TRBJ1-4; D is uncertain. Germline loops: CDR1 LGHNA, CDR2 YNFKEQ. This CDR3 region has 15 residues. The CDR3 DNA reads TGTGCCCGCAGCCAGTCCGGGCTGGCTAATGGAAAACTGTTTTTT. Protein sequence: CARSQSGLANGKLFF.

The chain couples TRBV6-2 or TRBV6-3 to TRBJ2-7; either TRBD1 or TRBD2 may supply D (5 bases each). CDR3 length equals 16 residues. Germline CDR1 and CDR2: MNHEY and SVGEGT. CDR3 region: CASRLDGPDGTYELYV. As DNA, the CDR3 is TGTGCCAGCAGGCTAGACGGGCCCGACGGGACCTACGAGCTGTATGTC.

Points on this clonotype: The junction departs from germline at one end; a sequencing error may be responsible. The chain carries TRBV7-9 and TRBJ1-5; D not resolved. The end of the DNA fits TRBJ2-3 better, so the J call may be wrong. The CDR3 is 11 residues long. Germline lookup yields CDR1 SEHNR and CDR2 FQNEAQ (reference sequence). The DNA of the CDR3 is TGTTCCAGCAACTCCAGCAAGCCCCAGTATTTT. It codes for CSSNSSKPQYF.

This clonotype came up once. This chain uses TRBV29-1 with TRBJ2-5, with 7 nucleotides matching TRBD1. The CDR3 loop spans 13 amino acids. Germline V gene sequence: CDR1 SQVTM, CDR2 ANQGSEA. The CDR3 coding sequence is TGCAGTGTCCCAAGACAGGGTGGAGAGACCCAGTACTTC. Encoded protein: CSVPRQGGETQYF.